This T cell receptor beta chain was identified during a study of patients and donors after allogeneic stem cell transplantation. Via MiXCR, TCRdb re-called the RT-PCR reads, giving one row per CDR3 protein. Found here are over 200,000 distinct CDR3 sequences, 38% of them singletons; the top ten hold around a tenth. The CDR3 has 11 residues. V shed 4 bases and J shed 5 bases, with 9 bases lying between them. Germline V gene data show CDR1 as SQVTM and CDR2 as ANQGSEA. The receptor's source is a human donor who was either an allogeneic HSCT recipient or a stem cell or donor lymphocyte infusion donor (not recorded which). It is not recorded whose cells these are; they may come from a transplant donor. Source material: blood, either unsorted or a sorted T cell fraction (not recorded which). V and J are TRBV29-1 and TRBJ2-7, with D unclear. In DNA form, the CDR3 reads TGCAGCGTTGGAAAGCCTAACGAGCAGTACTTC. Protein sequence: CSVGKPNEQYF.